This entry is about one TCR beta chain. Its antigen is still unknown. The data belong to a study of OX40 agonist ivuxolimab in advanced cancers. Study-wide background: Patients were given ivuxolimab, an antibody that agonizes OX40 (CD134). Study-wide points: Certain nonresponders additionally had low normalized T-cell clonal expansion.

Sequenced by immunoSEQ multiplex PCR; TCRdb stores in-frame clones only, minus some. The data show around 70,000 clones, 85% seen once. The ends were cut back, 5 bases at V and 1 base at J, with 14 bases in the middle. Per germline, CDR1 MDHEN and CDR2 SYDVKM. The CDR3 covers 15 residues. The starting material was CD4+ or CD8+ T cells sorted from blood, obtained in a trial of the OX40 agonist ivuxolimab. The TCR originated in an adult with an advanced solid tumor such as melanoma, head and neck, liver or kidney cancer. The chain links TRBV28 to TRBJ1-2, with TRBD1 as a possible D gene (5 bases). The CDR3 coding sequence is TGTGCCAGCAGTATTCAGGGTGGAAGTAACTATGGCTACACCTTC. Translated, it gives CASSIQGGSNYGYTF.